This TCR beta chain was recovered during a study of cytomegalovirus exposure and HLA in healthy donors. Study conclusions and caveats: Later analysis associated a missense DCLRE1C variant with TCR beta V- and J-gene trimming. Most subjects had HLA-A and HLA-B alleles reportedly predicted accurately by TCR beta sequences. Exclusion applied to some V segments, including TRBV6-2 and TRBV6-3, as they were indistinguishable. A later analysis found common viral pathogens apparently linked to several of the most significant clusters.

PCR employed 60 Vbeta and 13 Jbeta primers. Libraries were prepared by immunoSEQ multiplex PCR; TCRdb keeps only in-frame clonotypes and omits some of them. The sample has about 160,000 clones; approximately 80% are singletons. V lost 1 base and J 2 bases, leaving 5 bases between the germline ends. The CDR3 extends over 12 amino acids. Germline assignment: CDR1 GTSNPN and CDR2 SVGIG (reference sequence). Details on this clone: Antigen unknown.

Source material: PBMCs. The origin of this receptor is a man between 45 and 60 years old in good health and CMV-seropositive. The J gene is TRBJ2-5, the V gene TRBV30; no definite D call. The CDR3 protein is CAWSAVQETQYF. The CDR3 nucleotides are TGTGCCTGGAGTGCCGTACAAGAGACCCAGTACTTC.